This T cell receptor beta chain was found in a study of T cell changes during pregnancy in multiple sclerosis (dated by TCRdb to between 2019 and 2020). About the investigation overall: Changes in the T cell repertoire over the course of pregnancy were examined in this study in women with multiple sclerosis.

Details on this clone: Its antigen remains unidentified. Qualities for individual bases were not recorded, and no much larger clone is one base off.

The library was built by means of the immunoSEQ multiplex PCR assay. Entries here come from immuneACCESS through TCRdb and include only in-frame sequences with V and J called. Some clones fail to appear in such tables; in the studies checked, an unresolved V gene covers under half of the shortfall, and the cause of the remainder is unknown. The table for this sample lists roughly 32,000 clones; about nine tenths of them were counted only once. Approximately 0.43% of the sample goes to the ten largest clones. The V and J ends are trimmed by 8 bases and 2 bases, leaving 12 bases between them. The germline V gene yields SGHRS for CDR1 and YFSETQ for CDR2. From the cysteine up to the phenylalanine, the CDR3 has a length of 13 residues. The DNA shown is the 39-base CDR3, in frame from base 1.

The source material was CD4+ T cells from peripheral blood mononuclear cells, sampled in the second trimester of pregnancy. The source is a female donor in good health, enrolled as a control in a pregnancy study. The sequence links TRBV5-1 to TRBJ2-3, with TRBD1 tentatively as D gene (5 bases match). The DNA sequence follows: TGCGCCAGTCAACAGGTCCTCACAGATACGCAGTATTTT. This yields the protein CASQQVLTDTQYF.